This entry concerns a single TCR beta chain. Its target is not known. The data derive from a study of early stage breast cancer tumors. Study-wide context: Among some 12 ER+/PR+/HER2- tumors, eight were ductal, four lobular.

Sequencing used immunoSEQ multiplex PCR; TCRdb keeps in-frame clones, though not all of them. The table lists about 72,000 clones, more than 65% of them singletons, with approximately 3.7% in the top ten. General observations from the study: Functional markers like CD4, CD8 and FOXP3 were missed in bulk sequencing.

The receptor was isolated from a person in their sixties or seventies with breast cancer. Specimen: blood.

The CDR3 loop reads CASSEGGLQLDTQYF. The CDR3 DNA reads TGCGCCAGCAGTGAGGGGGGACTACAGTTGGATACGCAGTATTTT. The J gene is TRBJ2-3, the V gene TRBV10-1; TRBD2 matches at 7 bases. The J segment lost 6 bases and the V segment lost 2 bases, leaving 8 bases of the junction unmatched. The CDR3 is 15 amino acids. The germline V gene encodes CDR1 WNHNN and CDR2 SYGVQD (reference sequence).